Listed below are T cell receptor beta chains from one sample, sequenced in a study of tumor and adjacent non-tumor tissue in lung cancer. In TCRdb, the multiplex PCR reads were re-called with MiXCR into one record per CDR3 protein. This sample has about 80,000 distinct CDR3 sequences, with roughly 75% found just once. The sequencing input was lung tumor tissue. The origin of the receptors is an older woman with non-small cell lung cancer. The CDR3 runs from the conserved cysteine through the conserved F or W. D genes are given only for firm matches. Clone size is given for some rows only: seen once, a few or many times, or a class if the clone is expanded.

>NA|TRBV5-4|TRBD1|TRBJ1-1
CASSSPGQGNTEVFF
TGTGCCAGCAGCTCACCGGGACAGGGGAACACTGAAGTTTTCTTT
>NA|TRBV29-1|TRBD1|TRBJ1-1
CSVRTGSDTEAFF
TGCAGCGTACGGACAGGCTCGGACACCGAAGCTTTCTTT
>NA|TRBV5-5|NA|TRBJ1-2
CASSHGIVDNYGYTF
TGTGCCAGCAGCCATGGGATAGTGGATAACTATGGCTACACCTTC
>NA|TRBV6-6|TRBD2|TRBJ2-1
CATIAGDVDEQFF
TGTGCCACGATAGCGGGTGATGTCGATGAGCAGTTCTTC
>many|TRBV5-1|NA|TRBJ2-5
CASSLGGVQETQYF
TGCGCCAGCAGCTTGGGCGGAGTACAAGAGACCCAGTACTTC
>many|TRBV10-2|NA|TRBJ2-6
CASREQGGRSGANVLTF
TGCGCCAGCAGGGAGCAGGGAGGCCGCTCTGGGGCCAACGTCCTGACTTTC
>few|TRBV20-1|TRBD1|TRBJ1-1
CSAYRTGASTEAFF
TGCAGTGCTTACCGGACAGGGGCTAGCACTGAAGCTTTCTTT
>NA|TRBV4-1|TRBD2|TRBJ2-3
CVSSHPGLAGGPNTATQYF
TGCGTCAGCAGCCATCCGGGACTAGCGGGAGGGCCAAACACAGCTACGCAGTATTTT
>NA|TRBV4-1|TRBD2|TRBJ2-7
CASSQDRTSLEQYF
TGCGCCAGCAGCCAAGATCGGACTAGCCTGGAGCAATACTTC
>NA|TRBV20-1|NA|TRBJ2-5
CSAIGASGDAETQYF
TGCAGTGCTATCGGGGCATCGGGAGATGCAGAGACCCAGTACTTC
>NA|TRBV5-1|TRBD2|TRBJ2-2
CASSSSRTSVSGELFF
TGCGCCAGCAGCTCATCCCGGACTAGCGTCAGCGGAGAGCTGTTTTTT
>many|TRBV6-6|TRBD1|TRBJ1-6
CARSYDGTDSSPLHF
TGTGCCAGGAGTTACGATGGGACAGATAGTTCACCCCTCCACTTT
>few|TRBV11-2|NA|TRBJ1-3
CASRLLRGAGNTIYF
TGTGCCAGCAGATTATTACGGGGCGCAGGAAACACCATATATTTT